The next 12 T cell receptor beta chains were all read from a single sample in a study of cytomegalovirus exposure and HLA in healthy donors. Primers included in the PCR were 60 Vbeta and 13 Jbeta primers. The table came from immunoSEQ multiplex PCR; TCRdb's copy has only in-frame clones and leaves some out. The ten most abundant clones cover approximately 1% of a sample with about 200,000 clones. Sequencing was performed on PBMCs. These receptors originate from a woman aged 25 to 39 in good health and CMV-seropositive.

The chain employs TRBV7-2 and TRBJ1-4; maybe TRBD1 (5 bases). CDR3 size: 14 residues. Germline V CDR1 and CDR2: SGHTA, FQGNSA. Between the trimmed V and J ends, which lost 1 base and 13 bases, there was a span of 16 bases. CDR3 protein: CASSLGGRGSLLFF. The CDR3 region has the DNA TGTGCCAGCAGCTTAGGGGGGAGGGGCAGCCTACTGTTTTTT.

The J gene is TRBJ2-3, the V gene TRBV7-9, with D hard to call. Per germline, CDR1 SEHNR and CDR2 FQNEAQ (reference sequence). V lost 5 bases, J lost 2 bases, and 8 bases lay in between. The CDR3 runs to 13 residues. The CDR3, as DNA: TGTGCCAGCAGCCGAGATCTCACAGATACGCAGTATTTT. The encoded protein is CASSRDLTDTQYF.

The rearrangement links TRBV5-1 to TRBJ2-3; 8 nucleotides align to TRBD2. Per germline, CDR1 SGHRS and CDR2 YFSETQ. The CDR3 has 15 residues. The junction had 7 bases not matched to a gene; V was cut back by 1 base and J by 6 bases. The CDR3 is CASSLTGGEGDTQYF. In DNA, the CDR3 is TGCGCCAGCAGCTTGACGGGGGGGGAAGGGGATACGCAGTATTTT.

The chain is built from TRBV28 and TRBJ2-3, with TRBD2 matching 13 bases. J was trimmed by 4 bases and V by 6 bases; bases with no gene match: 16. This CDR3 comprises 19 residues. Germline V lookup: CDR1 MDHEN, CDR2 SYDVKM. The CDR3 DNA follows: TGTGCCAGCAGAACCCCGTGGGGGACTAGCGGGAAGCTTTCAGATACGCAGTATTTT. This translates into CASRTPWGTSGKLSDTQYF.

J is TRBJ1-1 and V is TRBV28, with 8 bases fitting TRBD1. Trimming took 6 bases from V and 0 from J; bases not matched to a gene: 9. CDR1 is MDHEN, CDR2 SYDVKM, per germline. The CDR3 runs to 16 residues. CDR3 region: CASRSDREGMNTEAFF. CDR3 nucleotide sequence: TGTGCCAGCAGGTCGGACAGGGAGGGAATGAACACTGAAGCTTTCTTT.

The rearrangement joins TRBV30 to TRBJ2-5, with 11 bases matching TRBD1. CDR1 GTSNPN and CDR2 SVGIG come from the germline V gene (reference sequence). The CDR3 sequence is 13 residues long. The ends lost 3 bases at V and 7 bases at J; junction bases unmatched: 4. CDR3 amino acids: CAWRPGQGGTQYF. CDR3 DNA: TGTGCCTGGAGACCGGGACAGGGGGGGACCCAGTACTTC.

The chain links TRBV7-8 to TRBJ2-4, with 10 nucleotides matching TRBD2. Germline CDR1 reads SGHVS; CDR2 reads FQNEAQ. This CDR3 spans 17 amino acids. J gave up 0 bases and V 2 bases, and 4 bases lay outside the gene matches. The CDR3 region is CASSLSSGGIAKNIQYF. The CDR3 DNA is TGTGCCAGCAGCTTATCTAGCGGGGGTATAGCCAAAAACATTCAGTACTTC.

This chain links TRBV6-6 with TRBJ1-3, with TRBD1 matching 8 bases. Unmatched junction bases numbered 7, after V lost 3 bases and J lost 6 bases. CDR3 length: 15 amino acids. The germline V gene has CDR1 MNHNY and CDR2 SVGAGI (reference sequence). In DNA, the CDR3 is TGTGCCAGCAGTTATCTAACAGGGGGAAAAAACACCATATATTTT. This sequence encodes CASSYLTGGKNTIYF.

The V and J genes are TRBV7-7 and TRBJ2-3; 11 bases map to TRBD2. The CDR3 length is 17 residues. V trimming: 5 bases; J trimming: 0 bases; junction bases outside the gene matches: 7. Germline CDR1 is SSHAT and CDR2 is FNYEAQ (reference sequence). The CDR3 here is CASSPLAGGPSTDTQYF. The CDR3 coding sequence is TGTGCCAGCAGCCCCTTAGCGGGAGGGCCCAGCACAGATACGCAGTATTTT.

The chain has TRBV5-8 and TRBJ2-6; no definite D call. There are 13 residues in the CDR3. Germline CDR1 and CDR2: SGHTS and YDEGEE. V was trimmed by 7 bases and J by 4 bases, leaving 9 bases between them. Written as DNA, the CDR3 is TGTGCCAGCGCTTTGGCAGGGGCCAACGTCCTGACTTTC. Its protein is CASALAGANVLTF.

The chain recombines TRBV6-5 with TRBJ1-5, with D possibly matching TRBD1 (6 bases). The CDR3 sequence is 15 residues long. The germline CDR1 and CDR2 sequences are MNHEY and SVGAGI. V lost 0 bases to trimming and J lost 7 bases, with 13 bases between them. CDR3 bases: TGTGCCAGCAGTTACTCGAAACAGGGAAGACAGCCCCAGCATTTT. Translated, it gives CASSYSKQGRQPQHF.

The chain links TRBV28 to TRBJ2-2, with TRBD1 as a possible D gene (6 bases). V lost 3 bases and J lost 0, with 8 bases in between. The germline V gene encodes CDR1 MDHEN and CDR2 SYDVKM. This CDR3 comprises 15 residues. The DNA for the CDR3 is TGTGCCAGCAGTTTGAGGACAGCGAACACCGGGGAGCTGTTTTTT. This gives the protein CASSLRTANTGELFF.